What follows are 20 T cell receptor beta chains derived from one specimen sequenced in a study of shared clonotypes between healthy human individuals. CD45RO-negative, CCR7-selected cells formed the naive CD8 fraction, which excluded terminally differentiated effector memory CD45RA+ cells. Assay used: immunoSEQ multiplex PCR; TCRdb lists only in-frame clones, some missing. The repertoire holds fewer than 1 million clones, about 97% seen once, with about 0.22% in the top ten. The sample comprised naive CD8+ T cells sorted from blood. All receptors derive from a man younger than 45 in good health.

V and J are TRBV5-4 and TRBJ2-1; D perhaps matches TRBD2 (6 bases). The CDR3 sequence is 13 residues long. V was clipped by 3 bases and J by 8 bases, with 12 bases between them. CDR1 SGHNT and CDR2 YYREEE come from the germline V gene (reference sequence). The CDR3 DNA follows: TGTGCCAGCAGCTACGGAGGGAGCGATGAGCAGTTCTTC. As protein: CASSYGGSDEQFF. Full variable domain (rest looked up from reference TRBV5-4 and TRBJ2-1): ETGVTQSPTHLIKTRGQQVTLRCSSQSGHNTVSWYQQALGQGPQFIFQYYREEENGRGNFPPRFSGLQFPNYSSELNVNALELDDSALYLCASSYGGSDEQFFGPGTRLTVL.

The chain couples TRBV6-5 to TRBJ1-1; D is undetermined. Per germline, CDR1 MNHEY and CDR2 SVGAGI. V was shortened by 6 bases and J by 4 bases, with 9 bases between the two germline ends. The CDR3 extends over 12 amino acids. The CDR3 loop is CASSTGGTEAFF. CDR3 DNA: TGTGCCAGCAGCACGGGCGGCACTGAAGCTTTCTTT.

The chain links TRBV7-2 to TRBJ1-5, with D maybe TRBD1 (5 bases). CDR1 SGHTA and CDR2 FQGNSA come from the germline V gene. This CDR3 comprises 16 residues. V gave up 4 bases and J gave up 6 bases, with 19 bases separating them. The CDR3 region has the DNA TGTGCCAGCAGCTCCCTAAGGGACCTCGGAGGTCAGCCCCAGCATTTT. It yields the protein CASSSLRDLGGQPQHF.

The V and J genes are TRBV6-5 and TRBJ1-2; no reliable D call. The V and J ends lost 0 bases and 8 bases respectively, with 10 bases between them. From germline, CDR1 is MNHEY and CDR2 SVGAGI. This CDR3 comprises 13 residues. CDR3 protein: CASSYSQVGGYTF. In nucleotides, the CDR3 is TGTGCCAGCAGTTACTCCCAGGTCGGGGGCTACACCTTC.

This chain connects TRBV6-5 to TRBJ2-7, with D perhaps TRBD2 (5 bases). There are 12 residues in the CDR3. Per the germline V gene, CDR1 is MNHEY and CDR2 is SVGAGI. The V end was cut by 5 bases, the J end by 6 bases, with 11 bases between. CDR3 protein: CASSMSGSEQYF. The CDR3 nucleotides read TGTGCCAGCAGTATGAGTGGGAGCGAGCAGTACTTC.

The gene calls are TRBV1 and TRBJ2-7; TRBD2 is the table's D call and was not checked against the DNA. TRBV1 is an annotated pseudogene. The CDR3 sequence is 11 residues long. This CDR3 reads CTSSHREKQYF. The CDR3 DNA follows: TGCACCAGCAGCCATAGGGAGAAGCAGTACTTC.

The chain carries TRBV28 and TRBJ2-7; maybe TRBD1 (5 bases). The CDR3 is made up of 15 amino acids. V lost 3 bases and J 0 bases, leaving 12 bases between the germline ends. Germline V gene sequence: CDR1 MDHEN, CDR2 SYDVKM. The CDR3 DNA reads TGTGCCAGCAGTTTGACAGACTTGGGCTCCTACGAGCAGTACTTC. This translates into CASSLTDLGSYEQYF. The variable domain in full, completed from reference TRBV28 and TRBJ2-7, reads DVKVTQSSRYLVKRTGEKVFLECVQDMDHENMFWYRQDPGLGLRLIYFSYDVKMKEKGDIPEGYSVSREKKERFSLILESASTNQTSMYLCASSLTDLGSYEQYFGPGTRLTVT.

In the case of this clone: Other DNA sequences in this specimen translate into the identical CDR3. The chain joins TRBV28 to TRBJ1-1, with D perhaps matching TRBD1 (5 bases). Germline assignment: CDR1 MDHEN and CDR2 SYDVKM. V shed 3 bases and J shed 0 bases, with 8 bases lying between them. The CDR3 covers 14 residues. The CDR3 coding sequence is TGTGCCAGCAGTTTCCCGGGGCTGAACACTGAAGCTTTCTTT. Translating it yields CASSFPGLNTEAFF.

The rearrangement links TRBV27 to TRBJ2-2; D gene unclear. Trimming left V 2 bases short and J 6 bases short, with 16 bases between. The CDR3 is 16 amino acids. CDR1 is MNHEY, CDR2 SMNVEV, per germline (reference sequence). The CDR3 region is CASSLLPLVVSGELFF. The CDR3, as DNA: TGTGCCAGCAGTTTACTTCCCTTGGTGGTGTCCGGGGAGCTGTTTTTT.

V usage is TRBV5-6 and J usage is TRBJ2-7; D perhaps matches TRBD1 (5 bases). The CDR3 has 13 amino acids. The germline V and J ends were trimmed by 4 bases and 2 bases, with 10 bases remaining between them. Germline V gives CDR1 SGHDT, CDR2 YYEEEE. The CDR3: CASSLQGTYEQYF. In DNA form, the CDR3 reads TGTGCCAGCAGCCTTCAGGGTACCTACGAGCAGTACTTC.

This chain uses TRBV13 with TRBJ2-1, with TRBD1 matching over 8 bases. CDR3 length: 15 amino acids. Per germline, CDR1 PRHDT and CDR2 FYEKMQ (reference sequence). The junction had 4 bases not matched to a gene; V was cut back by 1 base and J by 5 bases. In DNA form, the CDR3 reads TGTGCCAGCAGCTTAGAAGGACAGGGAGACAATGAGCAGTTCTTC. This translates into CASSLEGQGDNEQFF.

This clone occurred a few times. The V call is TRBV4-1, the J call TRBJ1-4; no reliable D call. Germline V gives CDR1 MGHRA, CDR2 YSYEKL. Trimming pared 3 bases from V and 7 bases from J, leaving 9 bases between. The CDR3 runs 13 residues. The CDR3 region has the DNA TGCGCCAGCAGCCATCGGGTTGGTGAAAAACTGTTTTTT. This codes for CASSHRVGEKLFF.

The chain links TRBV9 to TRBJ2-3; 7 positions match TRBD1. Unmatched junction bases numbered 1, after V lost 0 bases and J lost 0 bases. From germline, CDR1 is SGDLS and CDR2 YYNGEE. CDR3 length: 15 amino acids. The CDR3 bases are TGTGCCAGCAGCGTAGGGGGACAGAGCACAGATACGCAGTATTTT. Translation gives CASSVGGQSTDTQYF.

This rearrangement joins TRBV27 to TRBJ2-7; 7 bases match TRBD1. The CDR3 length is 15 residues. V lost 5 bases to trimming and J lost 6 bases; unmatched junction nucleotides: 13. Per the germline V gene, CDR1 is MNHEY and CDR2 is SMNVEV (reference sequence). The CDR3 here is CASSPTGEGRSEQYF. The CDR3 coding sequence is TGTGCCAGCAGTCCCACAGGGGAAGGGCGTTCCGAGCAGTACTTC.

The chain couples TRBV6-5 to TRBJ1-1; tentatively, D is TRBD1 (5 bases). V lost 4 bases and J 3 bases, leaving 15 bases between the germline ends. Per the germline V gene, CDR1 is MNHEY and CDR2 is SVGAGI. The CDR3 runs 15 residues. The DNA for the CDR3 is TGTGCCAGCAGTTCCGGGGGGACTCTTCACACTGAAGCTTTCTTT. Protein product: CASSSGGTLHTEAFF.

This chain uses TRBV5-6 with TRBJ2-5, with D possibly matching TRBD1 (5 bases). Germline-derived CDR1 and CDR2 are SGHDT and YYEEEE. Deletions cut 2 bases from V and 4 bases from J, with 18 bases between. This CDR3 contains 16 residues. CDR3 nucleotides: TGTGCCAGCAGCTTAGGTCTCCAGGGTTCAGGAGAGACCCAGTACTTC. It specifies CASSLGLQGSGETQYF.

The chain has TRBV29-1 and TRBJ2-7; D is possibly TRBD1 (5 bases). The length of the CDR3 is 15 residues. V was cut by 3 bases and J by 3 bases, with 18 bases left in between. Germline CDR1 reads SQVTM; CDR2 reads ANQGSEA. CDR3 coding DNA: TGCAGCGTTGATAACCCTACAGGCCTGGGCTACGAGCAGTACTTC. Translated, it gives CSVDNPTGLGYEQYF.

V usage is TRBV5-8 and J usage is TRBJ2-1; D is ambiguous. The germline V gene has CDR1 SGHTS and CDR2 YDEGEE. This CDR3 has 12 residues. The V and J ends lost 3 bases and 9 bases respectively, with 10 bases between them. CDR3 DNA: TGTGCCAGCAGCTGGATAGTTGGTGAGCAGTTCTTC. Amino acids: CASSWIVGEQFF.

V and J are TRBV2 and TRBJ2-3; D not resolved. V was trimmed by 2 bases and J by 1 base, leaving 10 bases between them. The CDR3 covers 15 residues. Germline loops: CDR1 SNHLY, CDR2 FYNNEI. For the CDR3, the DNA is TGTGCCAGCAGTGAATTGGGTCCCGGCACAGATACGCAGTATTTT. Its protein is CASSELGPGTDTQYF.

About this clone: The same CDR3 is also encoded by other DNA sequences in this sample. The chain combines TRBV7-3 with TRBJ2-3; no definite D call. The CDR3 runs 13 residues. Germline values: CDR1 SGHTA, CDR2 FQGTGA. V was shortened by 3 bases and J by 2 bases, with 6 bases between the two germline ends. CDR3 sequence reads: CASSLTPTDTQYF. The DNA of the CDR3 is TGTGCCAGCAGCTTGACGCCCACAGATACGCAGTATTTT. Using reference TRBV7-3 and TRBJ2-3 for the parts outside the CDR3, the full variable domain is GAGVSQTPSNKVTEKGKYVELRCDPISGHTALYWYRQSLGQGPEFLIYFQGTGAADDSGLPNDRFFAVRPEGSVSTLKIQRTERGDSAVYLCASSLTPTDTQYFGPGTRLTVL.